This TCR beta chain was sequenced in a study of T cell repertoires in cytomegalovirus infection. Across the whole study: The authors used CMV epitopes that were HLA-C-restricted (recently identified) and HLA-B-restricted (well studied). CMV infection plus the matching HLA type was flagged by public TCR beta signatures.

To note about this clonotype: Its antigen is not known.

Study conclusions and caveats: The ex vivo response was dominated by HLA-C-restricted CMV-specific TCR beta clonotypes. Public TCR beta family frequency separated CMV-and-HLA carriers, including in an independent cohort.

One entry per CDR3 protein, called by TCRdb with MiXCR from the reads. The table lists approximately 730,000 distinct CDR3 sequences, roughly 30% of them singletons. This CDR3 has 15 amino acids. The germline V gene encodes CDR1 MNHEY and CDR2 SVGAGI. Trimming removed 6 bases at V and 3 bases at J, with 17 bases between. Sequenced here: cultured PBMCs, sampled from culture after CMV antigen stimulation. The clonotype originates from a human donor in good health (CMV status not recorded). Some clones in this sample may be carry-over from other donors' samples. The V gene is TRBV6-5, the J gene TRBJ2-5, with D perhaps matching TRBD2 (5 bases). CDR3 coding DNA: TGTGCCAGCAGAGTAAGCCGCTTGGGAGAAGAGACCCAGTACTTC. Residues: CASRVSRLGEETQYF.